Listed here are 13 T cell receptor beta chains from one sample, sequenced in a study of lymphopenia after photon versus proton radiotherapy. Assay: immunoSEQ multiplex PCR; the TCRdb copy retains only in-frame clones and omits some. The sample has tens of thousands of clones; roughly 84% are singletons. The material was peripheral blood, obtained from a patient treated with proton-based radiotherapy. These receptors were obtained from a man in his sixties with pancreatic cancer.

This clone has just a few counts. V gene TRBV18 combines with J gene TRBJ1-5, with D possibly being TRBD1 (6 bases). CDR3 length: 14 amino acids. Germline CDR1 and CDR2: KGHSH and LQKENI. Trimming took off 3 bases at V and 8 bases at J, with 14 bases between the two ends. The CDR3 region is CASSPNGGPEPQHF. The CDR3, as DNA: TGTGCCAGCTCACCCAACGGGGGGCCGGAGCCCCAGCATTTT.

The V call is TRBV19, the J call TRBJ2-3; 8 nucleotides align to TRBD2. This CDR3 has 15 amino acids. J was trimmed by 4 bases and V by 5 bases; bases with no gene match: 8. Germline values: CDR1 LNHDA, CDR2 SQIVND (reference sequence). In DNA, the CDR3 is TGTGCCAGTAGTGGAGCGGGAGTCGGTGCAGATACGCAGTATTTT. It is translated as CASSGAGVGADTQYF.

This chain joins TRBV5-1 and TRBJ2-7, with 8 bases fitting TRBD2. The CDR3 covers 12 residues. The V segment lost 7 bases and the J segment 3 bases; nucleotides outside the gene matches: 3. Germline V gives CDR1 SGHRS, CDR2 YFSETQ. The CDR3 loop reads CASRREVYEQYF. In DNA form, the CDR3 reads TGCGCCAGCCGGCGGGAGGTCTACGAGCAGTACTTC.

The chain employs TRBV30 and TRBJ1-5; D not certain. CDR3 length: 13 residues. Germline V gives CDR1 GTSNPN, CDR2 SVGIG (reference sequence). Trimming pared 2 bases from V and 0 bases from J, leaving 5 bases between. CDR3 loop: CAWSSDSNQPQHF. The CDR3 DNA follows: TGTGCCTGGAGTTCCGATAGCAATCAGCCCCAGCATTTT.

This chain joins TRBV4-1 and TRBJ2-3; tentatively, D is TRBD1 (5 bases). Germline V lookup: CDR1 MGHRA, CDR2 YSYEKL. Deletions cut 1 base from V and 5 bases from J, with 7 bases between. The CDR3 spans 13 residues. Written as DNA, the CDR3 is TGCGCCAGCAGCCAAGGGACATTAGATACGCAGTATTTT. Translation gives CASSQGTLDTQYF.

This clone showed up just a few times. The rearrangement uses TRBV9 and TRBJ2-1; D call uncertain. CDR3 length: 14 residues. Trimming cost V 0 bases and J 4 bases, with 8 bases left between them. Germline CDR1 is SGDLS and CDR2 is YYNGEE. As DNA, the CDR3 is TGTGCCAGCAGCGTAGGGGTGGGGTACAATGAGCAGTTCTTC. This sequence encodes CASSVGVGYNEQFF. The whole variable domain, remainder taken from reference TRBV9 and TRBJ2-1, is DSGVTQTPKHLITATGQRVTLRCSPRSGDLSVYWYQQSLDQGLQFLIQYYNGEERAKGNILERFSAQQFPDLHSELNLSSLELGDSALYFCASSVGVGYNEQFFGPGTRLTVL.

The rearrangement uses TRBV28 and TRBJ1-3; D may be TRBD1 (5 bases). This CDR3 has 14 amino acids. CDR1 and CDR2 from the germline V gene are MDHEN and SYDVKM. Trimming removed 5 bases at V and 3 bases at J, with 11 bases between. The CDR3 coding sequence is TGTGCCAGCAGTCCGGGGACCCTTGGAAACACCATATATTTT. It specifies CASSPGTLGNTIYF.

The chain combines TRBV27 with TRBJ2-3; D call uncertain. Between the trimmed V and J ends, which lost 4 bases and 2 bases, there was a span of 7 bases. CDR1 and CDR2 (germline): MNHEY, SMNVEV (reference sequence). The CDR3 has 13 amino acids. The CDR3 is CASSSGYTDTQYF. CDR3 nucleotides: TGTGCCAGCAGTTCCGGATACACAGATACGCAGTATTTT.

The CDR3 protein is CASSEVQNIQYF. CDR3 sequence (DNA): TGTGCCAGCAGTGAGGTCCAAAACATTCAGTACTTC. The V gene is TRBV2, the J gene TRBJ2-4, with D unclear. V shed 3 bases and J shed 5 bases, with 5 bases lying between them. The CDR3 is 12 amino acids. Germline CDR1 and CDR2: SNHLY and FYNNEI.

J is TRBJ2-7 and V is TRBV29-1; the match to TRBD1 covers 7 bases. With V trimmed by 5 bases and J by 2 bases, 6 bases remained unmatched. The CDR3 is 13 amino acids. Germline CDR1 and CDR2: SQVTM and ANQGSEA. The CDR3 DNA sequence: TGCAGCGTTTCAGGACAGGAGCCCTACGAGCAGTACTTC. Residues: CSVSGQEPYEQYF.

CDR3: CASSTIKSNTGELFF. The CDR3 DNA reads TGTGCCAGCAGCACAATAAAGTCGAACACCGGGGAGCTGTTTTTT. The chain joins TRBV27 to TRBJ2-2; D is uncertain. The CDR3 length is 15 residues. CDR1 is MNHEY and CDR2 is SMNVEV in the germline V gene (reference sequence). V was trimmed by 6 bases and J by 0 bases, leaving 11 bases between them.

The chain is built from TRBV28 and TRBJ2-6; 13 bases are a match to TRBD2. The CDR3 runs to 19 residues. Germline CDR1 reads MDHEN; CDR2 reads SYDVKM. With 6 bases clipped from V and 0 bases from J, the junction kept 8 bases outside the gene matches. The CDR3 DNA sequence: TGTGCCAGCAGCCCTTCGGGACTAGCGGGACCCTCTGGGGCCAACGTCCTGACTTTC. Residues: CASSPSGLAGPSGANVLTF.

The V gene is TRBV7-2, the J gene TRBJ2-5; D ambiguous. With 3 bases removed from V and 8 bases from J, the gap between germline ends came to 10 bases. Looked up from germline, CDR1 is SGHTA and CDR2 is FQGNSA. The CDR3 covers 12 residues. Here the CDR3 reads CASSFKPGTQYF. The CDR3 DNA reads TGTGCCAGCAGCTTTAAGCCTGGAACCCAGTACTTC. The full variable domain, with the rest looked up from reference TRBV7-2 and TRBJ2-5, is GAGVSQSPSNKVTEKGKDVELRCDPISGHTALYWYRQSLGQGLEFLIYFQGNSAPDKSGLPSDRFSAERTGGSVSTLTIQRTQQEDSAVYLCASSFKPGTQYFGPGTRLLVL.